The present TCR beta chain was sequenced within a study of T cell repertoires in cytomegalovirus infection. Background on the study: Evidence of both CMV infection and a matching HLA type came from public TCR beta signatures. Regarding the study as a whole: There were HLA-C-restricted CMV-specific TCR beta clonotypes dominating the ex vivo response. Summed frequency of public TCR beta families distinguished CMV carriers with the relevant HLA.

This clonotype was found a few times. The antigen is unknown. The CDR3 runs 18 residues. Germline CDR1 and CDR2: SGHVS and FNYEAQ. V lost 3 bases to trimming and J lost 6 bases; unmatched junction nucleotides: 13. TCRdb analysed the reads with MiXCR anew, one entry per CDR3 protein. The sample lists approximately 630,000 distinct CDR3 sequences, roughly a quarter occurring once. The chain combines TRBV7-6 with TRBJ2-1; 11 bases match TRBD1. This receptor was obtained from a human donor in good health (CMV status not recorded). Some clones in this sample may be carry-over from other donors' samples. Sequenced material: CD8+ T cells from PBMCs. CDR3 protein: CASSFRPHGQGASNEQFF. In DNA form, the CDR3 reads TGTGCCAGCAGCTTTCGTCCCCATGGACAGGGGGCAAGCAATGAGCAGTTCTTC.